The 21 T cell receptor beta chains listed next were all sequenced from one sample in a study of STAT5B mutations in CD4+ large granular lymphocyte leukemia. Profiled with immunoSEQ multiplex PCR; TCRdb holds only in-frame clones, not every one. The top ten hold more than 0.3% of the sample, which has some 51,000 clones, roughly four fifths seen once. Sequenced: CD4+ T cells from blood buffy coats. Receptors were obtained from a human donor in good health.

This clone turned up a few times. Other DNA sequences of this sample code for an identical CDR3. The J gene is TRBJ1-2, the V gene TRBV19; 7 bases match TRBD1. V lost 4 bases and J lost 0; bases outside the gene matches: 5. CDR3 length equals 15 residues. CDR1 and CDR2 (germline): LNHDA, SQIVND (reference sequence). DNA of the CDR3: TGTGCCAGTAGTACCAGGACAGGATCTAACTATGGCTACACCTTC. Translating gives CASSTRTGSNYGYTF.

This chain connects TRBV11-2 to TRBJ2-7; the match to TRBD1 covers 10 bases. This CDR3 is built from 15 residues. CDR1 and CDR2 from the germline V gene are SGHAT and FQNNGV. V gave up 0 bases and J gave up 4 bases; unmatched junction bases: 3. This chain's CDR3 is CASSLDRDRGYEQYF. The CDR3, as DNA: TGTGCCAGCAGCTTAGATAGGGACAGGGGTTACGAGCAGTACTTC.

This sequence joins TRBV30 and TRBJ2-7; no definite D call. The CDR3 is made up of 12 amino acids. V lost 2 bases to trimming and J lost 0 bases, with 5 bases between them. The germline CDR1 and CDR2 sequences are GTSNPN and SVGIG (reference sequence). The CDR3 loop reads CAWSFNSYEQYF. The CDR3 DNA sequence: TGTGCCTGGAGTTTTAACTCCTACGAGCAGTACTTC.

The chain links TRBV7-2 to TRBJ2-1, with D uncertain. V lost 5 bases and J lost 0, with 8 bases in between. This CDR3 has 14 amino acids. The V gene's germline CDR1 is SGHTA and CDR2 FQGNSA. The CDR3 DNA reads TGTGCCAGCAGCCCGGCTAGCTCCTACAATGAGCAGTTCTTC. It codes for CASSPASSYNEQFF.

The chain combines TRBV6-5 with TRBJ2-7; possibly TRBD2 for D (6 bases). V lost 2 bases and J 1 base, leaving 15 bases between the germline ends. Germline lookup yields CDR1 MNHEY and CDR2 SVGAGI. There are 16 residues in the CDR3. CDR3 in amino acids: CASSYPAGGNSYEQYF. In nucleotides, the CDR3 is TGTGCCAGCAGTTACCCCGCCGGGGGAAATTCCTACGAGCAGTACTTC.

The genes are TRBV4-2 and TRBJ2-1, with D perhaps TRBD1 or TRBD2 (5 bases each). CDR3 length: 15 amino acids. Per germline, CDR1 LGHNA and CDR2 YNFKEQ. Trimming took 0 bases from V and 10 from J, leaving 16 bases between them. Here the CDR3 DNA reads TGTGCCAGCAGCCAAGATGGGGCGGGCGGCCGCGAGCAGTTCTTC. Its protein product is CASSQDGAGGREQFF.

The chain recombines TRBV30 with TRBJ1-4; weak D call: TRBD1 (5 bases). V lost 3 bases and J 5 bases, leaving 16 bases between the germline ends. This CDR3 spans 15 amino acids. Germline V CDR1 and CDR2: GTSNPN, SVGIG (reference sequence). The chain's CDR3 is CAWSPSAGRNEKLFF. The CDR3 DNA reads TGTGCCTGGAGCCCCTCCGCGGGGCGGAATGAAAAACTGTTTTTT. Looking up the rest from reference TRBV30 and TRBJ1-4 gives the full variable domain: SQTIHQWPATLVQPVGSPLSLECTVEGTSNPNLYWYRQAAGRGLQLLFYSVGIGQISSEVPQNLSASRPQDRQFILSSKKLLLSDSGFYLCAWSPSAGRNEKLFFGSGTQLSVL.

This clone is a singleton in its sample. The CDR3 coding sequence is TGTGCCAGCAGCTTAGGAGGACGAAGAGAGACCCAGTACTTC. It translates to CASSLGGRRETQYF. V gene TRBV11-3 combines with J gene TRBJ2-5; D is unresolved. V dropped 1 base and J dropped 4 bases, with 10 bases sitting between them. Germline values: CDR1 SGHNT, CDR2 YENEEA. CDR3 length: 14 residues.

CDR3 sequence: CSVEGRQGAFTFF. The DNA for the CDR3 is TGCAGCGTTGAAGGCCGACAGGGGGCATTCACTTTCTTT. The V call is TRBV29-1, the J call TRBJ1-1; 10 positions agree with TRBD1. V shed 1 base and J 12 bases; nucleotides not matched to a gene: 8. This CDR3 region has 13 residues. In germline, CDR1 is SQVTM, CDR2 ANQGSEA.

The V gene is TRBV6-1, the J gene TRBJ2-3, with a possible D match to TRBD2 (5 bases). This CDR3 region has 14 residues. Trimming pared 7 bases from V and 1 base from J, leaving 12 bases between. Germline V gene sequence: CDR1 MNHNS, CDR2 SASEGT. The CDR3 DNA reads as TGTGCCAGCAAGACGGGGATGGGCACAGATACGCAGTATTTT. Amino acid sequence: CASKTGMGTDTQYF.

This chain's CDR3 is CASSQDVTSGGYEQYF. The CDR3 DNA sequence: TGCGCCAGCAGCCAAGACGTAACTAGCGGGGGATACGAGCAGTACTTC. The J gene is TRBJ2-5, the V gene TRBV4-1; 11 bases map to TRBD2. The tail of the sequence fits TRBJ2-7 better, so the J call may be wrong. The CDR3 has 16 amino acids. In germline, CDR1 is MGHRA, CDR2 YSYEKL.

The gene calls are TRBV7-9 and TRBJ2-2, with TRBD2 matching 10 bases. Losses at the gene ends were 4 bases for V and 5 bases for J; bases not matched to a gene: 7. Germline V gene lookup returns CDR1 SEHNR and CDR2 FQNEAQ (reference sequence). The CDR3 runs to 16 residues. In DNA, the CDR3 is TGTGCCAGCAGCTCCGGAGCGGGGGGGAGTACCGGGGAGCTGTTTTTT. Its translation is CASSSGAGGSTGELFF.

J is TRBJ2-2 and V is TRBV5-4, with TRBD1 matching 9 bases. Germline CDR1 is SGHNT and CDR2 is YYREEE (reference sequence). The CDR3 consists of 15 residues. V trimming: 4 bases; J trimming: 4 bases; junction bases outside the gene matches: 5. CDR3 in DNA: TGTGCCAGCAGCGGGGGACAGGGTTTCACCGGGGAGCTGTTTTTT. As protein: CASSGGQGFTGELFF.

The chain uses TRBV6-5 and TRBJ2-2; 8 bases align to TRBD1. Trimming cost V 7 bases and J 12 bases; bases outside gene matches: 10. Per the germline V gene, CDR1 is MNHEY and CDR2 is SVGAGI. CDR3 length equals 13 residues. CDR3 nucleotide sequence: TGTGCCAGCATGTCGGGACAGGTTATGAAGCTGTTTTTT. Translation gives CASMSGQVMKLFF.

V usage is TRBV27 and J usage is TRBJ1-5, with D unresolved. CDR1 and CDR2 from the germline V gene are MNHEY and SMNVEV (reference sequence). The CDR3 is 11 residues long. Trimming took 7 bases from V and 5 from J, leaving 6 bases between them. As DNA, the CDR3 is TGTGCCAGCACCACAGATCAGCCCCAGCATTTT. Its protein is CASTTDQPQHF.

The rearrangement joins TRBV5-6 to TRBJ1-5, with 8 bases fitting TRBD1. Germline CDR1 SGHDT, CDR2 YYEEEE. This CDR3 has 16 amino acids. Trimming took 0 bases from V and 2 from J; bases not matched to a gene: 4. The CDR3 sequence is CASSLGDRFGNQPQHF. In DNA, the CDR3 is TGTGCCAGCAGCTTGGGGGACAGGTTTGGCAATCAGCCCCAGCATTTT.

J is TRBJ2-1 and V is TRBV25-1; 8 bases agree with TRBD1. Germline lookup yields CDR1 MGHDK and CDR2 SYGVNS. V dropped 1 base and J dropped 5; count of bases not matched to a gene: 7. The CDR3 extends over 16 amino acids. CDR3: CASSESRTGTNNEQFF. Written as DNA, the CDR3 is TGTGCCAGCAGTGAATCTCGGACAGGGACCAACAATGAGCAGTTCTTC.

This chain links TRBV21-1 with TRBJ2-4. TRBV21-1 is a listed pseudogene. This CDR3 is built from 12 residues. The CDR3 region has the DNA TGTGCCAGCAGCAACAGGACCAACATTCAGTACTTC. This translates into CASSNRTNIQYF.

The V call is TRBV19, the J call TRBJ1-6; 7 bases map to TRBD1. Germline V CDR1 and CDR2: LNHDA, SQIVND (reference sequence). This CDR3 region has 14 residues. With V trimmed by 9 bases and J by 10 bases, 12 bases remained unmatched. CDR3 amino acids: CASAVRDRGSPLHF. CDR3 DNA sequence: TGTGCCAGCGCGGTAAGGGACAGAGGATCACCCCTCCACTTT.

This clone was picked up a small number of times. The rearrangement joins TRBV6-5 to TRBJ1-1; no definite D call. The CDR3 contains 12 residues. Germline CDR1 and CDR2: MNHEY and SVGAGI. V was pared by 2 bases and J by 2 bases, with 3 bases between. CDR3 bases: TGTGCCAGCAGTTACAGAAACACTGAAGCTTTCTTT. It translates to CASSYRNTEAFF.

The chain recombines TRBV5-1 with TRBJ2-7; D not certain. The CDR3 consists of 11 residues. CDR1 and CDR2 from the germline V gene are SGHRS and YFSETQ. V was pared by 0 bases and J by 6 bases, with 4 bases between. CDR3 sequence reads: CASSLGAEQYF. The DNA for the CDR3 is TGCGCCAGCAGCTTGGGGGCCGAGCAGTACTTC. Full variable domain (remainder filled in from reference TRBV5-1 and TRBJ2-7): KAGVTQTPRYLIKTRGQQVTLSCSPISGHRSVSWYQQTPGQGLQFLFEYFSETQRNKGNFPGRFSGRQFSNSRSEMNVSTLELGDSALYLCASSLGAEQYFGPGTRLTVT.